A selection of T cell receptor beta chains follows, all from one sample in a study of monozygotic twins with inflammatory bowel disease. TCRdb reprocessed the 5' RACE reads and keeps a single row for each CDR3 protein, giving no DNA. In all, the sample yields approximately 40,000 distinct CDR3 sequences. The sequenced material came from blood. The source of these receptors is a human donor with ulcerative colitis or Crohn's disease, or a healthy co-twin of an affected twin (not recorded which). The CDR3 runs from the conserved cysteine through the conserved F or W. Clone size is stated in some rows and not others, as once, few, many or a class when expanded.

j_gene | abundance | v_gene | CDR3aa
TRBJ2-7 | NA | TRBV20-1 | CSARGESDYEQYF
TRBJ1-4 | NA | TRBV19 | CASSRQGQAPYNEKLFF
TRBJ1-6 | NA | TRBV10-3 | CATQNRGQGDSPLHF
TRBJ1-1 | NA | TRBV6-1 | CASSRSGPIFF
TRBJ1-4 | medium-sized | TRBV3-1 | CASTRTNEKLFF
TRBJ2-7 | NA | TRBV6-1 | CASRPGGGRVSYEQYF
TRBJ2-5 | NA | TRBV5-4 | CASSPGLAGVGETQYF
TRBJ2-1 | NA | TRBV6-2/TRBV6-3 | CASSKVDALYNEQFF
TRBJ2-3 | NA | TRBV7-7 | CASSFGPAFLSTDTQYF
TRBJ2-3 | medium-sized | TRBV24-1 | CATSDLRGWDTQYF
TRBJ2-5 | NA | TRBV6-2/TRBV6-3 | CASSSLAGDETQYF
TRBJ2-2 | NA | TRBV7-2 | CASLSSGRLTGELFF
TRBJ2-5 | NA | TRBV20-1 | CSAKGLAGGYRQETQYF
TRBJ1-5 | NA | TRBV28 | CASSEQGASQPQHF
TRBJ1-1 | NA | TRBV6-1 | CASKRQPVNTEAFF
TRBJ1-6 | NA | TRBV20-1 | CSARDGDLNSPLHF
TRBJ2-2 | NA | TRBV27 | CASRYGSRLGELFF
TRBJ1-6 | NA | TRBV20-1 | CSARGGQRYNSPLHF
TRBJ1-1 | NA | TRBV3-1 | CASSPRTGGTTEAFF
TRBJ2-7 | NA | TRBV2 | CASSRDPSAVYEQYF
TRBJ2-1 | NA | TRBV5-6 | CASSFGTGVNHEQFF
TRBJ2-7 | NA | TRBV27 | CASSRGTSGTGSSYEQYF
TRBJ2-7 | NA | TRBV7-8 | CASSLRGNTGAYEQYF
TRBJ1-2 | NA | TRBV7-2 | CASSLGTGRGGTF
TRBJ2-5 | NA | TRBV5-5 | CATGRGQETQYF
TRBJ2-5 | NA | TRBV12-3/TRBV12-4 | CASSLNGETQYF
TRBJ2-7 | NA | TRBV4-1 | CASSLDGEGLPYEQYF
TRBJ2-5 | NA | TRBV7-3 | CASSSGLGRETQYF
TRBJ1-5 | NA | TRBV4-1 | CASSQVGGYQPQHF
TRBJ2-5 | NA | TRBV11-2 | CASSLDRRRGQETQYF
TRBJ1-4 | NA | TRBV12-5 | CASGLYGGRGTNEKLFF
TRBJ2-7 | NA | TRBV3-1 | CASSGSVYEQYF
TRBJ2-2 | NA | TRBV24-1 | CATSGGTKAGSLKLFF
TRBJ1-5 | NA | TRBV20-1 | CSAPLSYGGWNQPQHF
TRBJ2-2 | NA | TRBV27 | CASSTTGMGELFF
TRBJ2-1 | NA | TRBV4-3 | CASSQELRNEQFF
TRBJ1-3 | NA | TRBV12-3/TRBV12-4 | CASSSAGVTGNTIYF
TRBJ1-1 | NA | TRBV10-3 | CAIQRDPENSEAFF
TRBJ2-2 | NA | TRBV2 | CASRWTSPPGELFF
TRBJ1-1 | NA | TRBV7-9 | CASSPDLHTEAFF
TRBJ2-5 | NA | TRBV5-1 | CASSLTGTSQETQYF
TRBJ2-5 | NA | TRBV7-9 | CASSLAIQETQYF